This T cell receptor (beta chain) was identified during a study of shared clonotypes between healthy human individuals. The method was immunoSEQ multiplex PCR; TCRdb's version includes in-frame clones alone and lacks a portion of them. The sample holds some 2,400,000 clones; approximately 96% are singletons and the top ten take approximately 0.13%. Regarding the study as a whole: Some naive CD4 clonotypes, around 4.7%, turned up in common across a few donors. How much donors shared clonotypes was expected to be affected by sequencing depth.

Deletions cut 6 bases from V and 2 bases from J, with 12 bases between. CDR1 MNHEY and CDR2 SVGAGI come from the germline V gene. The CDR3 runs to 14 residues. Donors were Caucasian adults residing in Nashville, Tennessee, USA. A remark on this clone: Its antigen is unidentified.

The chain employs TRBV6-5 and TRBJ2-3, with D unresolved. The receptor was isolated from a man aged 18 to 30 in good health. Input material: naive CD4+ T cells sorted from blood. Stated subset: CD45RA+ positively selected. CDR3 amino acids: CASRYRAFTDTQYF. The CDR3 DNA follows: TGTGCCAGCAGGTATCGGGCTTTCACAGATACGCAGTATTTT.